The source of this TCR beta chain is a study of T-cell reconstitution after alpha-beta-depleted transplantation in children. The V end was cut by 10 bases, the J end by 1 base, with 19 bases between. The CDR3 spans 15 residues. Using unique molecular identifiers, the investigators prepared the TCRbeta library. TCRdb fed the PCR reads into MiXCR, producing one record per CDR3 protein. The data hold around 680,000 distinct CDR3 sequences, with 16% observed a single time. The input for sequencing was PBMCs from the stem cell graft donor, taken from the stem cell graft. This clonotype was obtained from a human donor who donated a stem cell graft to a child with acute myeloid leukemia. The chain is built from TRBV12-3 or TRBV12-4 and TRBJ1-1, with D hard to call. The CDR3 reads CATSASAWGNTEAFF. CDR3 DNA: TGTGCCACCTCGGCCTCCGCCTGGGGGAACACTGAAGCTTTCTTT.